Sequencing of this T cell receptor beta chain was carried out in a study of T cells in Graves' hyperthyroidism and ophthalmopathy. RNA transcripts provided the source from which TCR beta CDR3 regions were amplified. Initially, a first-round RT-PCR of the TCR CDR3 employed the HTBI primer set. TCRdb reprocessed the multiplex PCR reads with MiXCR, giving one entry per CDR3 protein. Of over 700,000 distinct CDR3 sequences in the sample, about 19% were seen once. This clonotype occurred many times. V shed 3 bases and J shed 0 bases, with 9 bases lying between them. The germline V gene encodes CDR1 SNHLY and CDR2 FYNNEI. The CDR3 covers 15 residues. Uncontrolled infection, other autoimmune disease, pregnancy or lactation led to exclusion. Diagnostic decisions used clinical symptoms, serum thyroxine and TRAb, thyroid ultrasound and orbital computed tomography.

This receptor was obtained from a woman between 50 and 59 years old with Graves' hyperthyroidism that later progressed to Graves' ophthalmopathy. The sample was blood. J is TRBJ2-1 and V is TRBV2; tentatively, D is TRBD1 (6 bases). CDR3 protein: CASSDTGYSYNEQFF. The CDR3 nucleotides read TGTGCCAGCAGTGATACAGGGTACTCCTACAATGAGCAGTTCTTC.